This entry concerns a single T cell receptor (beta chain). Germline V lookup: CDR1 SGHDT, CDR2 YYEEEE. V lost 7 bases and J lost 4; bases outside the gene matches: 7. The CDR3 has 15 residues. The record originates from a study of cytomegalovirus exposure and HLA in healthy donors. Use of 60 Vbeta and 13 Jbeta primers characterized the PCR. TCRdb's table, derived via immunoSEQ multiplex PCR, lists solely in-frame clones and lacks some. The repertoire includes around 100,000 clones, around three quarters of them detected once, and over 4% sits in the top ten. The receptor's source is a man under 40 in good health and CMV-seropositive. The chain recombines TRBV5-6 with TRBJ2-6; 8 nucleotides align to TRBD1. The specimen sequenced was PBMCs. CDR3 loop: CASCWTGTGANVLTF. The CDR3 DNA sequence: TGTGCCAGCTGCTGGACAGGGACCGGGGCCAACGTCCTGACTTTC.